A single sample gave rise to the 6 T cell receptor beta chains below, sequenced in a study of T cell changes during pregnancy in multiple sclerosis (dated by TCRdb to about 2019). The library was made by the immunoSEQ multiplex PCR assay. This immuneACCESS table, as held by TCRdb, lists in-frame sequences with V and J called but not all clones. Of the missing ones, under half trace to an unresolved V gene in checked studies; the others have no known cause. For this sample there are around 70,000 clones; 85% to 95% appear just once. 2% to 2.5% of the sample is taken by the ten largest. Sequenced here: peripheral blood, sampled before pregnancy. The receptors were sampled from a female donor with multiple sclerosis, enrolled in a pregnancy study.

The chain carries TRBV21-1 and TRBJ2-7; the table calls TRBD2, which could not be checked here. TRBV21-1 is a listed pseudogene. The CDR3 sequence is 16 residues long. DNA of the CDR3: TGTGCCAGCAGCAACCTAGCGGGAGCCAACTCCTACGAGCAGTACTTC. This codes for CASSNLAGANSYEQYF.

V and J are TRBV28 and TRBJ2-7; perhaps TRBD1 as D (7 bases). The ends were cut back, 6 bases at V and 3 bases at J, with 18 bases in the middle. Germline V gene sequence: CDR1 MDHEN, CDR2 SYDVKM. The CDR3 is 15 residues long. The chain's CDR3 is CASSSRGRGRYEQYF. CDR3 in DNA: TGTGCCAGCAGCTCGAGGGGGCGGGGTCGCTACGAGCAGTACTTC.

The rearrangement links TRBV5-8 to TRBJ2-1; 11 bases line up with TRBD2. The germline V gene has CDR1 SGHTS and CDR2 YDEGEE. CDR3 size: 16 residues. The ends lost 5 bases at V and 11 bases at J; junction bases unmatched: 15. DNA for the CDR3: TGTGCCAGCAGGGATCCGGGACTAGCGGTTGTCTCCAAGCAGTTCTTC. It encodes CASRDPGLAVVSKQFF.

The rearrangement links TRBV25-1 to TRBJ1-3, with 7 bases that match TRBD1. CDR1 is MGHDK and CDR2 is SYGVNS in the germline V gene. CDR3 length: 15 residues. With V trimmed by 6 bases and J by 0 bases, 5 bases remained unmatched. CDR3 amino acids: CASSWGQHSGNTIYF. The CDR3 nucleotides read TGTGCCAGCAGCTGGGGACAGCACTCTGGAAACACCATATATTTT.

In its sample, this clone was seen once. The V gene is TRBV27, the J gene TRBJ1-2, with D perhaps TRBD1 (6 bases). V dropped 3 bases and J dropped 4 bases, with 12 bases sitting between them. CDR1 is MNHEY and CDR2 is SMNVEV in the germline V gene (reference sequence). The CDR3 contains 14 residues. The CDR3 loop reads CASSFNRETYGYTF. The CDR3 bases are TGTGCCAGCAGTTTTAACAGGGAAACCTATGGCTACACCTTC.

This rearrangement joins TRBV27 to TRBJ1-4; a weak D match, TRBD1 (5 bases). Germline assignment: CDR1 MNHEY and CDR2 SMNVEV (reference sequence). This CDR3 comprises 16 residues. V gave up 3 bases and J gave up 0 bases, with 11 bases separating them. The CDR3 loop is CASSLVGGATNEKLFF. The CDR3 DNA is TGTGCCAGCAGTTTGGTGGGGGGAGCAACTAATGAAAAACTGTTTTTT.